These T cell receptor beta chains were read from a single sample in a study of T cell responses to AZD1222 COVID-19 vaccine. Data came from immunoSEQ multiplex PCR; TCRdb stores just in-frame clones and leaves some out. The sample lists 150,000 to 200,000 clones; roughly 92% were seen once. The material sequenced was peripheral blood, taken on day 0 of AZD1222 vaccination. These receptors were obtained from an adult in good health. Each CDR3 is given with its conserved first and last residue. The order of the fields is J gene, V gene, D gene, clone size, CDR3 length, CDR3 DNA, CDR3 protein. D genes are given only for firm matches. Only some rows state a clone size, as once, few, many or a class for expanded clones.

J: TRBJ1-6
V: TRBV6-5
D: NA
size: NA
length: 13
DNA: TGTGCCAGCAGCCTCGACCCTAATTCACCCCTCCACTTT
CDR3: CASSLDPNSPLHF

J: TRBJ1-2
V: TRBV5-4
D: NA
size: once
length: 14
DNA: TGTGCCAGCAGCATGCAGGGGATTTTGGATGGCTACACCTTC
CDR3: CASSMQGILDGYTF

J: TRBJ2-5
V: TRBV28
D: TRBD1
size: NA
length: 16
DNA: TGTGCCAGCAGTTTATGGGGGACAGGGAACCAAGAGACCCAGTACTTC
CDR3: CASSLWGTGNQETQYF

J: TRBJ1-3
V: TRBV12-3/TRBV12-4
D: TRBD1
size: NA
length: 12
DNA: TGTGCCAGCAGTGGGGACAGTAACACCATATATTTT
CDR3: CASSGDSNTIYF

J: TRBJ1-3
V: TRBV7-8
D: NA
size: NA
length: 13
DNA: TGTGCCAGCAGCTTAATCTCTGGAAACACCATATATTTT
CDR3: CASSLISGNTIYF

J: TRBJ1-5
V: TRBV12-5
D: NA
size: NA
length: 17
DNA: TGTGCTAGTGGACGACACAGGGAGTTAGGAGGCAATCAGCCCCAGCATTTT
CDR3: CASGRHRELGGNQPQHF

J: TRBJ1-3
V: TRBV6-5
D: TRBD1
size: once
length: 15
DNA: TGTGCCAGCAGTTACTCCGGGCAGGGGGGGAACACCATATATTTT
CDR3: CASSYSGQGGNTIYF

J: TRBJ2-1
V: TRBV11-2
D: NA
size: NA
length: 16
DNA: TGTGCCAGCAGCTTAGGCTGGGCAGAGAAGTACAATGAGCAGTTCTTC
CDR3: CASSLGWAEKYNEQFF

J: TRBJ1-1
V: TRBV28
D: NA
size: NA
length: 18
DNA: TGTGCCAGCAGTTTATCCCCCCAATCGAGAGGGGGGGGCACTGAAGCTTTCTTT
CDR3: CASSLSPQSRGGGTEAFF

J: TRBJ2-5
V: TRBV19
D: NA
size: NA
length: 14
DNA: TGTGCCAGTAGTATAAGTCAGGGCCAGGGGACCCAGTACTTC
CDR3: CASSISQGQGTQYF

J: TRBJ1-4
V: TRBV12-3/TRBV12-4
D: NA
size: NA
length: 13
DNA: TGTGCCAGCAGTTTTACGATCGGCGAAAAACTGTTTTTT
CDR3: CASSFTIGEKLFF

J: TRBJ1-1
V: TRBV27
D: NA
size: NA
length: 14
DNA: TGTGCCAGCAGTTTATCGAGGGGGAACACTGAAGCTTTCTTT
CDR3: CASSLSRGNTEAFF

J: TRBJ2-7
V: TRBV11-2
D: NA
size: NA
length: 14
DNA: TGTGCCAGCAGCTTAGGGGGGAGAGCCTACGAGCAGTACTTC
CDR3: CASSLGGRAYEQYF

J: TRBJ2-2
V: TRBV11-1
D: NA
size: NA
length: 16
DNA: TGTGCCAGCAGCTTCCAGGGTGACCCTAACACCGGGGAGCTGTTTTTT
CDR3: CASSFQGDPNTGELFF

J: TRBJ1-1
V: TRBV2
D: NA
size: NA
length: 13
DNA: TGTGCCAGCAGGGGGGAAAGGAACACTGAAGCTTTCTTT
CDR3: CASRGERNTEAFF

J: TRBJ1-3
V: TRBV25-1
D: NA
size: once
length: 10
DNA: TGTGCCAGCATTGGAAACACCATATATTTT
CDR3: CASIGNTIYF

J: TRBJ1-5
V: TRBV12-3/TRBV12-4
D: NA
size: NA
length: 13
DNA: TGTGCCAGCGGCCGGGGGGGGCTTCAGCCCCAGCATTTT
CDR3: CASGRGGLQPQHF

J: TRBJ1-1
V: TRBV27
D: NA
size: NA
length: 15
DNA: TGTGCCAGCAGGCGCCTTATGGACGGGAACACTGAAGCTTTCTTT
CDR3: CASRRLMDGNTEAFF

J: TRBJ2-5
V: TRBV2
D: NA
size: NA
length: 11
DNA: TGTGCCAGCATTGGTGCAGAGACCCAGTACTTC
CDR3: CASIGAETQYF

J: TRBJ1-4
V: TRBV28
D: TRBD1
size: NA
length: 14
DNA: TGTGCCAGCGGGCAACAGGGGGCGAGTGAAAAACTGTTTTTT
CDR3: CASGQQGASEKLFF

J: TRBJ1-5
V: TRBV6-5
D: NA
size: NA
length: 15
DNA: TGTGCCACCCGCCAGGGCGAGGCGGGCAATCAGCCCCAGCATTTT
CDR3: CATRQGEAGNQPQHF

J: TRBJ2-2
V: TRBV6-5
D: TRBD2
size: many
length: 15
DNA: TGTGCCAGCAGTTATTCCAGCGGGGTGGGCGGGGAGCTGTTTTTT
CDR3: CASSYSSGVGGELFF

J: TRBJ1-3
V: TRBV21-1
D: NA
size: NA
length: 16
DNA: TGTGCCAGCAGCGACCACCGGCGACGCTCTGGAAACACCATATATTTT
CDR3: CASSDHRRRSGNTIYF

J: TRBJ2-1
V: TRBV20-1
D: NA
size: NA
length: 11
DNA: TGCAGTGCTAGGCAAGTCAATGAGCAGTTCTTC
CDR3: CSARQVNEQFF

J: TRBJ1-5
V: TRBV24-1
D: NA
size: NA
length: 14
DNA: TGTGCCACCAGTGATACACAGGGTAACCAGCCCCAGCATTTT
CDR3: CATSDTQGNQPQHF

J: TRBJ1-4
V: TRBV6-1
D: TRBD1
size: NA
length: 14
DNA: TGTGCCAGCAGTGAAAGCCAGGGGGCTCAGAGACTGTTTTTT
CDR3: CASSESQGAQRLFF

J: TRBJ1-2
V: TRBV2
D: NA
size: NA
length: 14
DNA: TGTGCCAGCATTAACAGTGAGCTCTCACGAGGCTACACCTTC
CDR3: CASINSELSRGYTF

J: TRBJ1-2
V: TRBV5-4
D: NA
size: NA
length: 13
DNA: TGTGCCAGCGCCTCGGACAGCCGCTATGGCTACACCTTC
CDR3: CASASDSRYGYTF